This T cell receptor beta chain stems from a study of blood T cell repertoires in COVID-19. Study-wide context: PBMCs, B-cell-depleted T cells, or T cells provided the cDNA or gDNA that made up the material.

Using immunoSEQ multiplex PCR, the repertoire was profiled, and TCRdb retains in-frame clones only, with some absent. The sample has about 210,000 clones; over 75% are singletons. Per germline, CDR1 SGHTA and CDR2 FQGNSA. V lost 2 bases and J lost 7, with 7 bases in between. The length of the CDR3 is 12 residues. The V gene is TRBV7-2, the J gene TRBJ2-3; D gene ambiguous. This TCR was sampled from a woman aged 40 to 49 with acute or convalescent COVID-19. Sequencing was carried out using peripheral blood. CDR3 residues: CASSLSGYTQYF. In nucleotides, the CDR3 is TGTGCCAGCAGCTTATCCGGGTATACGCAGTATTTT.